This T cell receptor beta chain was sequenced in a study of T cell responses to AZD1222 COVID-19 vaccine. Across the whole study: Second-dose groups at about 4 or about 12 weeks were pooled. General study points: In a largely white British group with more females than males, clonal diversity was possibly underestimated. Just a handful of AZD1222 recipients tested seropositive at baseline. Repertoire sampling occurred only after the peak T cell response.

On this clone: Antigen unknown.

Only in-frame clones appear in the TCRdb table, and some are missing; sequencing was by immunoSEQ multiplex PCR. The table records about 120,000 clones, more than 75% of them present only once. The starting material was peripheral blood, obtained on day 0 of AZD1222 vaccination. This receptor was obtained from an adult in good health.

The CDR3 loop is CASIGYRASSYNEQFF. The DNA for the CDR3 is TGTGCCAGCATCGGATACAGGGCAAGCTCCTACAATGAGCAGTTCTTC. V usage is TRBV28 and J usage is TRBJ2-1; D perhaps matches TRBD1 (6 bases). V lost 7 bases and J 0 bases, leaving 16 bases between the germline ends. The CDR3 extends over 16 amino acids. The germline V gene has CDR1 MDHEN and CDR2 SYDVKM. Full variable domain (missing parts from reference TRBV28 and TRBJ2-1): DVKVTQSSRYLVKRTGEKVFLECVQDMDHENMFWYRQDPGLGLRLIYFSYDVKMKEKGDIPEGYSVSREKKERFSLILESASTNQTSMYLCASIGYRASSYNEQFFGPGTRLTVL.